The entry below describes one T cell receptor (beta chain). The source of the sample is a study of glioma-infiltrating T cells. Using RNA template, CDR3s of TCR alpha and beta were amplified with iRepertoire arm-PCR. TCRdb redid the calling of the multiplex PCR reads with MiXCR, one entry per CDR3 protein. The sample contains 300,000 to 450,000 distinct CDR3 sequences, about 40% of which appear only once. This receptor was taken from a human donor with low-grade glioma or glioblastoma, undergoing nonglioma brain surgery, or in good health (not recorded which). Sequenced material: glioma tissue, nonneoplastic brain tissue, or PBMCs (not recorded which).

In DNA form, the CDR3 reads TGTGCCAGTAGTAGCACTTGGTACACTGAAGCTTTCTTT. Its protein is CASSSTWYTEAFF. The genes are TRBV19 and TRBJ1-1; D is undetermined. V shed 4 bases and J shed 3 bases, with 9 bases lying between them. CDR3 size: 13 residues. CDR1 and CDR2 from the germline V gene are LNHDA and SQIVND (reference sequence).